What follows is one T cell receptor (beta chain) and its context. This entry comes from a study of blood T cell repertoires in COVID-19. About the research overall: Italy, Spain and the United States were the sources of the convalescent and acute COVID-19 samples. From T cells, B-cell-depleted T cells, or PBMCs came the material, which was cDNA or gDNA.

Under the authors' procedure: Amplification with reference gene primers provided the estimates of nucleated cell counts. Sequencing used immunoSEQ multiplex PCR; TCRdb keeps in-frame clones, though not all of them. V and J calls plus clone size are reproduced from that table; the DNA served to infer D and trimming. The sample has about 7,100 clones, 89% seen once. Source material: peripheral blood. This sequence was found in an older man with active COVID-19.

The CDR3 nucleotides read TGTGCCAGCAGCCCCTATCCCAGGGCGGTGGAGCAGTTCTTC. Translated: CASSPYPRAVEQFF. The chain employs TRBV4-2 and TRBJ2-1, with D possibly matching TRBD1 (5 bases). The CDR3 extends over 14 amino acids. Germline V gene data show CDR1 as LGHNA and CDR2 as YNFKEQ. V lost 4 bases, J lost 10 bases, and 17 bases lay in between.